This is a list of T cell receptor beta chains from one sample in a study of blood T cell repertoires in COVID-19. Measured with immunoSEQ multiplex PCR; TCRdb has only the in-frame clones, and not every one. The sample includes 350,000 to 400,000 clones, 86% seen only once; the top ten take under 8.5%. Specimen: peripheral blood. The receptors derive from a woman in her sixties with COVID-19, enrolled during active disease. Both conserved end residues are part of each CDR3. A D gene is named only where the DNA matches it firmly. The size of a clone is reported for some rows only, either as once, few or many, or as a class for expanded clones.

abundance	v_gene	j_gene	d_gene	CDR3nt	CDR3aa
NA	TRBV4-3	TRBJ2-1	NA	TGCGCCAGCAGCCACGGCGGGGGCTGGGATGAGCAGTTCTTC	CASSHGGGWDEQFF
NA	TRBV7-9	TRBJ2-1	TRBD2	TGTGCCAGCAGCTCTACTAGCGGGATGTACAATGAGCAGTTCTTC	CASSSTSGMYNEQFF
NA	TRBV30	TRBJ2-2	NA	TGTGCCTGGAACTCGAACACCGGGGAGCTGTTTTTT	CAWNSNTGELFF
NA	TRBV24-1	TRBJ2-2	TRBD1	TGTGCCACCAGTGAGACCGGGACAGGGCAAACCGGGGAGCTGTTTTTT	CATSETGTGQTGELFF
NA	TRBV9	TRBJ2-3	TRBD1	TGTGCCAGCAGCGCGGGACAGAGCACAGATACGCAGTATTTT	CASSAGQSTDTQYF
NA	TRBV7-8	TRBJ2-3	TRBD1	TGTGCCAGCAGCCTCGGCAGGGGGCGTTGGACAGATACGCAGTATTTT	CASSLGRGRWTDTQYF
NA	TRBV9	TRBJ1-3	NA	TGTGCCAGCAGCGTAAATGAGGGCTCCTCTGGAAACACCATATATTTT	CASSVNEGSSGNTIYF
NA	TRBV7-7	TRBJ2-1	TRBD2	TGTGCCAGCAGCACCGCTAGCGGGGGTTCCTACAATGAGCAGTTCTTC	CASSTASGGSYNEQFF
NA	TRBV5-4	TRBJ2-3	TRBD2	TGTGCCAGCAGCGCCGGGACTAGCGGGGGAGAGGCTAGCACAGATACGCAGTATTTT	CASSAGTSGGEASTDTQYF
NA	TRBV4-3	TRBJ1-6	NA	TGCGCCAGCAGCCAATTAAGGAGCTCACCCCTCCACTTT	CASSQLRSSPLHF
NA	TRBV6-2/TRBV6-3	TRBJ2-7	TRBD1	TGTGCCAGCAGTCCGCTTTCTCAGCAGGGGGCCTACGAGCAGTACTTC	CASSPLSQQGAYEQYF
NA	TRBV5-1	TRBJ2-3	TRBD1	TGCGCCAGCAGCCTGATGGGACAGGAAACAGATACGCAGTATTTT	CASSLMGQETDTQYF
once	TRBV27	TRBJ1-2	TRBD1	TGTGCCAGCAGTTTAGTGGGACAGGGGGCTGTGGACTATGGCTACACCTTC	CASSLVGQGAVDYGYTF
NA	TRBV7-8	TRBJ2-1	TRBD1	TGTGCCAGCAGCTTAAGGAGAACACGGGACAGAAGGACGAGCTACAATGAGCAGTTCTTC	CASSLRRTRDRRTSYNEQFF
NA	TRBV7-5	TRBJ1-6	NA	TGTGCCTCGGGTTCACCCCTCCACTTT	CASGSPLHF
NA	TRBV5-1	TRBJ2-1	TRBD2	TGCGCCAGCAGCCCACTCCTAGGCGGGGGGGCAGACAATGAGCAGTTCTTC	CASSPLLGGGADNEQFF
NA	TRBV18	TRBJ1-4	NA	TGTGCCAGCTCACCACTCCAGGCTGAAAAACTGTTTTTT	CASSPLQAEKLFF
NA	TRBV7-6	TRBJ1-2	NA	TGTGCCAGCAGCTTAGAGACTGTAAACTATGGCTACACCTTC	CASSLETVNYGYTF
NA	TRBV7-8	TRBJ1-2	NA	TGTGCCAGCAGCTTCGGACTTAACTATGGCTACACCTTC	CASSFGLNYGYTF
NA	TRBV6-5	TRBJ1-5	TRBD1	TGTGCCAGCAGCCTGACAGGGGATCAGCCCCAGCATTTT	CASSLTGDQPQHF
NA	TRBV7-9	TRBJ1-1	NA	TGTGCCAGCAGCTCAACATCGACAGGAAGAGGGACTGAAGCTTTCTTT	CASSSTSTGRGTEAFF
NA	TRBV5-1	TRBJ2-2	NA	TGCGCCAGCAGCCTAAACGGTCTCAGGGGCACCGGGGAGCTGTTTTTT	CASSLNGLRGTGELFF
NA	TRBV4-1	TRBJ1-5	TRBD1	TGCGCCAGCAGCCTTTACAGGGGGGGCCAGCCCCAGCATTTT	CASSLYRGGQPQHF
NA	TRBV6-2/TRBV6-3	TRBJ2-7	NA	TGTGCCAGCAGCCCTGCCGGTTCAGGGGTGGGCGAGCAGTACTTC	CASSPAGSGVGEQYF
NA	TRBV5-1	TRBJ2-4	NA	TGCGCCAGCAGGGACTGGAAGGGCAGGCCCATTCAGTACTTC	CASRDWKGRPIQYF
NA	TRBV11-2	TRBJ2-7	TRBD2	TGTGCCAGCAGCTTATGGTCGGGGGGGGCGTCCTACGAGCAGTACTTC	CASSLWSGGASYEQYF
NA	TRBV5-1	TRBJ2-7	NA	TGCGCCAGCAGCGAACCCGACAGAGGAAGCTCCTACGAGCAGTACTTC	CASSEPDRGSSYEQYF
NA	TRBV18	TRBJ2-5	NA	TGTGCCAGCTCACCACCGAATGTTGGGGGAGGAGAGACCCAGTACTTC	CASSPPNVGGGETQYF
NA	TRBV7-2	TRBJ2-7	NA	TGTGCCAGCAGCTTATCTTACAGGGTAGGGGAGCAGTACTTC	CASSLSYRVGEQYF
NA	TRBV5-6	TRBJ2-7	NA	TGTGCCAGCAGCTTGGATCTTTCTCACGAGCAGTACTTC	CASSLDLSHEQYF